This note documents a single T cell receptor beta chain sequence. The antigen it recognizes is unknown. Per-base qualities were not stored, and no clone one base away is much larger. Library creation used the immunoSEQ multiplex PCR assay. For the multiplex PCR, a mixture combining 60 forward primers for TCR Vbeta segments and 13 reverse primers for TCR Jbeta segments was used. The CDR3 region of rearranged TCR beta genes was amplified from genomic DNA by a multiplex PCR assay. Amplified TCR beta libraries were sequenced as 87-base-pair reads on the Illumina HiSeq System. Per the authors' processing: A later analysis tallied around 80 million unique TCR beta chains across the 640 or so repertoires, and approximately 12 million of those chains were shared by two or more donors. A nearest-neighbor algorithm error-corrected the raw reads and collapsed the reads into unique sequences, merging closely related sequences to remove PCR and sequencing errors. Alignment of CDR3 sequences to IMGT reference sequences was used to assign V, D and J gene segments. For a sequence to be retained, a match of at least six nucleotides to both a V gene segment and a J gene segment was required. A rearrangement was called productive if the CDR3 had no stop codons and remained in frame with V and J, and every other rearrangement was called non-productive. CDR3 was defined by IMGT convention, running from the second conserved V-encoded cysteine to the conserved J-encoded phenylalanine. In an earlier analysis of 500 to 650 of the donors, sequences lacking an unambiguous match to a single V gene segment were excluded. An earlier analysis of 587 of the donors classified V segments as functional when productive rearrangements were above 56.7% and as segregating when the standard deviation between donors was above 5%. A statistical classification framework was built to diagnose cytomegalovirus status from the catalog of TCR beta chain sequences. In a later analysis, V and J genes were assigned by comparing TCR nucleotide sequences against IMGT/GENE-DB human TR gene sequences. A later analysis assigned CDR3 sequences and most-parsimonious VDJ recombination scenarios with the TCRdist pipeline. In a later analysis, every TCR beta chain was defined by the combination of its CDR3 amino acid sequence and its V-gene family, and reads without a unique V-gene family were dropped. As a way to deal with suspected cross-contamination and a sequencing artifact, a later analysis dropped approximately 570 nucleotide sequences that were highly shared and had low generation probability. For each public chain, a later analysis derived a clonal expansion index from normalized ranks of inferred template counts within each repertoire. In a later analysis, generation probabilities were computed with a VDJ recombination model fitted to out-of-frame rearrangements, and the resulting probabilities were checked against IGoR. In a later analysis, TCR-TCR, TCR-HLA and TCR-CMV co-occurrence was scored with hypergeometric tests, and a repertoire-size bias correction was applied to TCR pairs. A later analysis estimated false discovery rates by permuting HLA or CMV assignments 20 times. In a later analysis, co-occurring TCRs were grouped using DBSCAN, with TCRdist sequence similarity added in when clustering inside HLA-allele-positive subsets. For co-occurrence clustering, repertoires with fewer than 30,000 or more than 120,000 public chains were excluded, along with roughly 5 repertoires with anomalous nucleotide sharing. TCRdb holds this immuneACCESS table with in-frame rearrangements only. Some clones are missing; in checked studies, unresolved V genes explain under half, and the rest has no known cause. V and J calls and clone size are copied from that table; D and trimming were computed from the DNA. The sample table contains over 150,000 clones; only one count was recorded for approximately 80% of them. Roughly 5% of the sample is in the top ten clones.

This record belongs to a study of cytomegalovirus exposure and HLA in healthy donors (dated by TCRdb to about 2017). With respect to the entire study: In an earlier analysis of 587 of the donors, 276 Gb of sequence data and just under 120 million unique TCR beta sequences from about 179 million T cells were reported. Approximately 300 gigabases of sequencing data and approximately 92 million unique TCR sequences made up an early release that covered 500 to 650 HLA-typed donors. Of the approximately 400 genotyped donors, over 80% were placed in the genetic ancestry cluster associated with self-reported Caucasian donors. The study was designed to test whether signatures of past pathogen exposure could be identified by cataloging public T cell receptors. The T cell repertoires of around 670 subjects were profiled by immunosequencing and related to cytomegalovirus serostatus. Besides the first cohort of 500 to 700 subjects, a separate validation cohort made up of over a hundred different subjects was used. To predict cytomegalovirus infection status, the study brought together high-throughput TCR immunosequencing, statistical association of individual TCRs with disease status, and machine learning. A later analysis re-analyzed previously published TCR beta repertoires from about 730 donors and added high-resolution HLA genotyping to study TCR occurrence patterns. Rather than drawing on any new phenotypic data, the later analysis identified candidate immune exposures from TCR beta sequences and the way those sequences occurred across donors. An earlier analysis of nearly 600 of the donors applied high-throughput TCR beta sequencing to assess whether each TCR beta V gene segment acted as functional or pseudogenic. Donor age, sex, ethnicity and CMV serostatus were collected together with the repertoire data. A later genetic analysis took genome-wide SNP genotypes for 398 of the 666 donors and used that subset as a discovery cohort. All discovery cohort repertoires had been generated on a single sequencing platform. HLA typing covered class I and class II loci at four-digit resolution. The number of donors typed differed by locus, with roughly 620-630 for A, B, C, DRB1 and DQB1, 522 for DQA1, about 610 for DPA1, and some 470 for DPB1. A handful of DR-DQ haplotypes were treated as single units for association and clustering because of strong linkage in the cohort. Across 300 to 500 genotyped donors of the cohort, an average of roughly 230,000 unique TCR beta nucleotide sequences per donor were sequenced, and approximately 17% of those sequences were non-productive. Beyond this particular receptor, the publication reports: Assigning TCR associations to individual alleles was difficult when HLA alleles, especially DR and DQ, strongly co-occurred. In a later genetic analysis, fewer N-insertions in productive TCRs were reported among donors in an Asian-associated ancestry cluster than the roughly 640-donor mean. Specific HLA alleles were associated with 15,000 to 20,000 TCR beta sequences at a false discovery rate of 0.05 in a later analysis. A further reported finding was that TCR beta sequences accurately predicted the HLA-A and HLA-B alleles for most subjects in the first cohort. A later genetic analysis associated a missense DCLRE1C variant with V-gene and J-gene trimming of TCR beta chains, and an independent cohort replicated the association. Some IMGT-functional V segments, including TRBV6-2 and TRBV6-3, could not be distinguished by the 87-base-pair reads and were therefore excluded. According to a later analysis, parvovirus B19, influenza, CMV and Epstein-Barr virus appeared linked to several top co-occurrence clusters. Because some donors lacked HLA typing at each locus, the association tests relied only on the typed subset. In a later analysis, the rate of TCR association differed among HLA loci, with DRB1 alleles having the most associated TCRs and HLA-C alleles having the fewest. An earlier analysis of approximately 600 of the donors showed that most TCR beta V segments appeared in productive rearrangements either about 87% or about 30% of the time, which broadly matched IMGT annotations. The study gave a list of some 150 TCR beta chains associated with cytomegalovirus. Most TCR sequences were observed very rarely across donors, whereas some public TCRs were present in many individuals. A few of the identified cytomegalovirus-associated TCR beta chains were confirmed in vitro to be specific for cytomegalovirus antigens. A later analysis found that most CMV-associated TCR beta chains appeared HLA-restricted, with HLA associations seemingly driven largely by CMV exposure. The authors suggested that the approach could potentially be generalized to other disease states and immunological phenotypes. In a later analysis, HLA-associated TCR beta chains were found to be more clonally expanded and to have lower generation probabilities than equally common non-associated chains. The presence/absence analyses assumed that sequencing depth was roughly uniform across donors, and that assumption may not be true. Only TCR beta chains were sequenced in this cohort, and the absence of alpha or paired-chain data limited detectable features. In both the original and validation cohorts, the classifier was reported to diagnose cytomegalovirus status with high specificity and sensitivity. Because counts were too low, about 18 rarely observed V segments, including chromosome 9 orphons, were excluded from the earlier analysis of fewer than 650 of the donors. CMV serostatus was the only immune exposure information available for the cohort. A group of highly shared sequence variants was considered likely to be a technical artifact of the sequencing pipeline. Linkage disequilibrium might explain the correlated functional status among segregating V segments, but an unknown experimental factor could not be ruled out.

The cohort consisted of fewer than 700 healthy bone marrow donors. At the time of sampling, all cohort members were nominally healthy, though unrecorded immune exposures were likely present. The donor was CMV seronegative and belonged to the group of several hundred seronegative cohort members. Each donor provided a peripheral blood sample, and peripheral blood mononuclear cells were used for TCR beta sequencing. The Qiagen DNeasy Blood Extraction Kit was used to extract genomic DNA from the blood cell samples. According to the germline V gene, CDR1 reads KGHSY and CDR2 reads FQNENV. Relative to germline, V is missing 4 bases and J is missing 3 bases, with 5 bases of the junction outside any gene match. The CDR3 runs 15 residues from the cysteine to the phenylalanine. Just the 45-base CDR3 DNA is kept, in frame starting at base 1.

This sequence uses TRBV16 and TRBJ2-1; the central 8 bases match TRBD2. Source material: PBMCs. The receptor's source is a man in his late teens or twenties in good health and CMV-seronegative. CDR3 region: CASSPSGGGYNEQFF. The DNA is as follows: TGTGCCAGCAGCCCGTCCGGGGGGGGCTACAATGAGCAGTTCTTC.